Following are 2 T cell receptor beta chains from one sample sequenced in a study of regulatory T cells in long-lasting Graves disease. Time point noted: newly diagnosed GD, antithyroid drugs for less than 3 months. From PBMCs, RNA was extracted and then used to make the TCR library. Arm-PCR with iRepertoire HTBI primers amplified the CDR3 regions for these TCR beta libraries. TCRdb re-called the multiplex PCR reads through MiXCR, storing one row per CDR3 protein. The sample carries hundreds of thousands of distinct CDR3 sequences, 15% to 20% recorded once. This specimen was peripheral blood mononuclear cells (PBMCs), taken at new diagnosis, from a patient treated with antithyroid drugs. These receptors came from a female donor with Graves disease.

This clonotype has at least ten counts. CDR3 sequence reads: CASSEPGLAGGQEQYF. The CDR3 nucleotides are TGTGCCAGCAGTGAACCGGGACTAGCGGGGGGTCAAGAGCAGTACTTC. The chain carries TRBV28 and TRBJ2-7; 15 nucleotides agree with TRBD2. The V and J ends lost 5 bases and 7 bases, in that order; junction bases with no gene match: 9. Germline V gene data show CDR1 as MDHEN and CDR2 as SYDVKM. This CDR3 is built from 16 residues.

This clonotype was counted at least ten times. V usage is TRBV10-2 and J usage is TRBJ2-7, with 7 nucleotides matching TRBD2. Germline V CDR1 and CDR2: WSHSY, SAAADI. The V and J ends lost 8 bases and 0 bases, in that order; junction bases with no gene match: 10. The CDR3 runs to 15 residues. CDR3 coding DNA: TGCGCCAGCTCGTACAGGCGGGACTACTCCTACGAGCAGTACTTC. This codes for CASSYRRDYSYEQYF.